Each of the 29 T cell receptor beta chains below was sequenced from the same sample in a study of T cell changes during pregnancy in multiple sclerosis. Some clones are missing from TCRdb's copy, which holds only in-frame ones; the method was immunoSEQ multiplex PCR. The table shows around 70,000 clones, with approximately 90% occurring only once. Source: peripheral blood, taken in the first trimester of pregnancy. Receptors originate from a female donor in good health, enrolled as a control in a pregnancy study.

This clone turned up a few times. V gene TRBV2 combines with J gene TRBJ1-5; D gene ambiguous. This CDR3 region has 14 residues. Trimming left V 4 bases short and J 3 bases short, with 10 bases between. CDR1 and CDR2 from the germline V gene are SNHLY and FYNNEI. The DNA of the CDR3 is TGTGCCAGCAGTGTTATACAGTTCAATCAGCCCCAGCATTTT. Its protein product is CASSVIQFNQPQHF.

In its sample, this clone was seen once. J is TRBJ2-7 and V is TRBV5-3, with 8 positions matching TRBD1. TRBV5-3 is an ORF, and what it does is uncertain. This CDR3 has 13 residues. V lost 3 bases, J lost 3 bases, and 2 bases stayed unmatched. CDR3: CARSSGQGYEQYF. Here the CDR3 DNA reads TGTGCCAGAAGCTCCGGACAGGGCTACGAGCAGTACTTC.

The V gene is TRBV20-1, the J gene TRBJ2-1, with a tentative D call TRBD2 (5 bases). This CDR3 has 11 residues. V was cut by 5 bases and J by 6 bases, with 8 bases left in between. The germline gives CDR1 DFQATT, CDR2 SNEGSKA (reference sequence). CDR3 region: CSAAGLNEQFF. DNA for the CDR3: TGCAGTGCTGCAGGACTCAATGAGCAGTTCTTC.

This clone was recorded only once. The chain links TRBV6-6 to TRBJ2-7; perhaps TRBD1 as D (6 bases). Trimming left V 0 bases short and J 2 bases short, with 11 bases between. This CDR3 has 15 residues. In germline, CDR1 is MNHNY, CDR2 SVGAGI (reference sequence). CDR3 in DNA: TGTGCCAGCAGTTACTCCTGGGACACTACCTACGAGCAGTACTTC. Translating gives CASSYSWDTTYEQYF.

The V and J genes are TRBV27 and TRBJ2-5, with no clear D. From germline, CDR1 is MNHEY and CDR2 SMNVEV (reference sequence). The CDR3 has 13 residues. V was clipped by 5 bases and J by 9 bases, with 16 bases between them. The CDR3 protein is CASSPRSSGSQYF. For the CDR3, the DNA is TGTGCCAGCAGTCCCCGGTCTAGTGGGTCCCAGTACTTC.

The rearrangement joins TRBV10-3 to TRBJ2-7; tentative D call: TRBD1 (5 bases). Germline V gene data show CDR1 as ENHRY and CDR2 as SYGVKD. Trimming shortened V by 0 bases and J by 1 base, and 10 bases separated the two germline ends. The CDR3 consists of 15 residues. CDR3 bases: TGTGCCATCAGTGAGTCTACAGGCCCTTCCTACGAGCAGTACTTC. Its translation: CAISESTGPSYEQYF.

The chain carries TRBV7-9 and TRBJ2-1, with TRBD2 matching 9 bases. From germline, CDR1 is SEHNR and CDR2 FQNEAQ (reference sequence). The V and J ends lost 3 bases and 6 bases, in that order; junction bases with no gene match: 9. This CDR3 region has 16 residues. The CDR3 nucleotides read TGTGCCAGCAGCTTCAGTAGCGGGAGACGGTTCAATGAGCAGTTCTTC. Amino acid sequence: CASSFSSGRRFNEQFF.

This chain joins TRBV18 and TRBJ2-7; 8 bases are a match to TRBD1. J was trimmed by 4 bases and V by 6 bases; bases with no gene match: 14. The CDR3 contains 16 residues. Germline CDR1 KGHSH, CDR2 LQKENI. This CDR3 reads CASSRSRDRTTYEQYF. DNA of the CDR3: TGTGCCAGCTCGAGAAGTAGGGACAGGACGACTTACGAGCAGTACTTC.

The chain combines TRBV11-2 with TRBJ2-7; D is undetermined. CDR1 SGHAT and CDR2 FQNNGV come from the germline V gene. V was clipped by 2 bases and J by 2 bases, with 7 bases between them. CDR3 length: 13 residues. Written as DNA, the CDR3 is TGTGCCAGCAGCTTATACAGTCCCTACGAGCAGTACTTC. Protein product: CASSLYSPYEQYF.

DNA for the CDR3: TGTGCCAGCAGTTCCCCCTGGGACAGGGATCAGCCCCAGCATTTT. Translated: CASSSPWDRDQPQHF. The V call is TRBV28, the J call TRBJ1-5, with 9 bases matching TRBD1. The CDR3 covers 15 residues. Trimming cost V 4 bases and J 5 bases; bases outside gene matches: 6. Germline-derived CDR1 and CDR2 are MDHEN and SYDVKM. The variable domain in full, with the rest retrieved from reference TRBV28 and TRBJ1-5, is DVKVTQSSRYLVKRTGEKVFLECVQDMDHENMFWYRQDPGLGLRLIYFSYDVKMKEKGDIPEGYSVSREKKERFSLILESASTNQTSMYLCASSSPWDRDQPQHFGDGTRLSIL.

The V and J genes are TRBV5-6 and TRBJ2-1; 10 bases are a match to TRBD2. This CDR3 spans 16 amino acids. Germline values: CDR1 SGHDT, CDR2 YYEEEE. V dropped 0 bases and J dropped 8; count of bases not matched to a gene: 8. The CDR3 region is CASSLGASGSRDEQFF. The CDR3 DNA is TGTGCCAGCAGCTTGGGGGCTAGCGGGAGTAGAGATGAGCAGTTCTTC.

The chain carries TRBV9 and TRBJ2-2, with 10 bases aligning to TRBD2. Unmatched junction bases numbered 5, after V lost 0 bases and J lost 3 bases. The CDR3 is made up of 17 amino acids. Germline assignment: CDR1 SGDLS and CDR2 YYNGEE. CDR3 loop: CASSVASGSLDTGELFF. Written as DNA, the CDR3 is TGTGCCAGCAGCGTAGCTAGCGGGAGTCTTGACACCGGGGAGCTGTTTTTT. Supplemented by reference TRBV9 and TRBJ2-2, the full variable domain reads DSGVTQTPKHLITATGQRVTLRCSPRSGDLSVYWYQQSLDQGLQFLIQYYNGEERAKGNILERFSAQQFPDLHSELNLSSLELGDSALYFCASSVASGSLDTGELFFGEGSRLTVL.

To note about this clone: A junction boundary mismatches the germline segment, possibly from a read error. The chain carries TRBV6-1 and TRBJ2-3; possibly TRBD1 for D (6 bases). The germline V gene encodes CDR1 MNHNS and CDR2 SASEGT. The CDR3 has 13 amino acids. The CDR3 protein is CASSEAETGRGIF. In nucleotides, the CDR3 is TGTGCCAGCAGTGAAGCGGAGACAGGACGAGGGATTTTT.

CDR3 coding DNA: TGCAGTGCTAGTCAGGATCCTGAGCAGTTCTTC. This codes for CSASQDPEQFF. The V and J genes are TRBV20-1 and TRBJ2-1, with no clear D. Germline V gene data show CDR1 as DFQATT and CDR2 as SNEGSKA (reference sequence). V was shortened by 3 bases and J by 9 bases, with 9 bases between the two germline ends. The CDR3 consists of 11 residues.

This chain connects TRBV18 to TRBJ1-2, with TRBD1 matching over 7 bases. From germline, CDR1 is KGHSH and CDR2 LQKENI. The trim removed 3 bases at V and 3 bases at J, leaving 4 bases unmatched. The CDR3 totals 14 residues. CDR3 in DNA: TGTGCCAGCTCACCGGGCAGGGGGGACTATGGCTACACCTTC. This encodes CASSPGRGDYGYTF.

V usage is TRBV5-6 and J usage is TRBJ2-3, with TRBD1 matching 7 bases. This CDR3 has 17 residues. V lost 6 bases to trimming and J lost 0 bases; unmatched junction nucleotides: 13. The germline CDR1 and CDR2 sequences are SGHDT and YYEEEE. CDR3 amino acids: CASTTLRDRHSTDTQYF. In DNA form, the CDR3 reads TGTGCCAGCACCACCCTCCGGGACAGACATAGCACAGATACGCAGTATTTT.

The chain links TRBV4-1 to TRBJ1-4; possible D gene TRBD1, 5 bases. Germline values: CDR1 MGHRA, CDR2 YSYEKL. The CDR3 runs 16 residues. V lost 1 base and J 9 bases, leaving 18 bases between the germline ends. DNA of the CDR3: TGCGCCAGCAGCCAAGGCGGGACTCCGGGAACGCAAAAACTGTTTTTT. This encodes CASSQGGTPGTQKLFF.

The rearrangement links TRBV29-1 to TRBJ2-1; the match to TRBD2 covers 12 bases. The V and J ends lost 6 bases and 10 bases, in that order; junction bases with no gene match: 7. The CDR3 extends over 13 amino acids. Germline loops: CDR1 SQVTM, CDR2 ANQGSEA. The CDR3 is CSVLLAGGSEQFF. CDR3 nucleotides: TGCAGCGTGTTGCTAGCGGGAGGGAGCGAGCAGTTCTTC.

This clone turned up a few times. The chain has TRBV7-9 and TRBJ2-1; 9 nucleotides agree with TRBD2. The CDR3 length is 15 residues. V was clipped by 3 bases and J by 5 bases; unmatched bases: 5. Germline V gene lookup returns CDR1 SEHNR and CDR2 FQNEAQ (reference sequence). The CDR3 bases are TGTGCCAGCAGCTTTCTAGCGGGAACCCACAATGAGCAGTTCTTC. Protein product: CASSFLAGTHNEQFF.

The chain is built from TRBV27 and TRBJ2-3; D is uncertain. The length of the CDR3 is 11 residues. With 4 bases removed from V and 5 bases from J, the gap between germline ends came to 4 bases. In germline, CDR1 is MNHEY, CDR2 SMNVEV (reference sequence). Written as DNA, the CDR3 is TGTGCCAGCAGTTCCATAGATACGCAGTATTTT. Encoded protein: CASSSIDTQYF.

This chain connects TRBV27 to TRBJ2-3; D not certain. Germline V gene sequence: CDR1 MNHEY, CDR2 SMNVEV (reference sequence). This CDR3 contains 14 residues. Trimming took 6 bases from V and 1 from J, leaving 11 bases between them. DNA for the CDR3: TGTGCCAGCAGCCCTCCTCGGGGCACAGATACGCAGTATTTT. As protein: CASSPPRGTDTQYF.

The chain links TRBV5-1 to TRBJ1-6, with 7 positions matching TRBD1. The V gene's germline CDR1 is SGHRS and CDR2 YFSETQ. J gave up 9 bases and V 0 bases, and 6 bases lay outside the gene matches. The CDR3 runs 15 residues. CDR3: CASSLAVGGGSPLHF. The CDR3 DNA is TGCGCCAGCAGCTTGGCCGTAGGGGGCGGTTCACCCCTCCACTTT.

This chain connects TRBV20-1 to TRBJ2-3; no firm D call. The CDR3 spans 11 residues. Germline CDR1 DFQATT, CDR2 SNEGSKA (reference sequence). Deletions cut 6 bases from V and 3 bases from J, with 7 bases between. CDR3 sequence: CSAMRTDTQYF. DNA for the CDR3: TGCAGTGCCATGAGGACAGATACGCAGTATTTT.

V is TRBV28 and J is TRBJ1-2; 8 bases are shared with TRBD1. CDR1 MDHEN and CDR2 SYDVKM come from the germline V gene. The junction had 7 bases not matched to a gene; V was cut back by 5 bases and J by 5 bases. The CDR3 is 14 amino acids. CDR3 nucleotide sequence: TGTGCCAGCAGTCTGGGGACAGGCACTTATGGCTACACCTTC. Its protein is CASSLGTGTYGYTF.

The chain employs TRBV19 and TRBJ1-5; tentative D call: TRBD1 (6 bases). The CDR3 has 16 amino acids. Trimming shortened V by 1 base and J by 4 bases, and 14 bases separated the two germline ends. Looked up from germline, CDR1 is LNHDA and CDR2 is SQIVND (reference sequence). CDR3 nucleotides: TGTGCCAGTAGTATAGGGGCCAGGGGCCTAAATCAGCCCCAGCATTTT. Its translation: CASSIGARGLNQPQHF.

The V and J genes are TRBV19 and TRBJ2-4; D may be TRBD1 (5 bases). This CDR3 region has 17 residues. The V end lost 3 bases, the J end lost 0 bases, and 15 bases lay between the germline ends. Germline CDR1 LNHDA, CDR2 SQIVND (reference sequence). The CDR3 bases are TGTGCCAGTAGTATTGGCCCAGGGATGCTAGCCAAAAACATTCAGTACTTC. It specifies CASSIGPGMLAKNIQYF.

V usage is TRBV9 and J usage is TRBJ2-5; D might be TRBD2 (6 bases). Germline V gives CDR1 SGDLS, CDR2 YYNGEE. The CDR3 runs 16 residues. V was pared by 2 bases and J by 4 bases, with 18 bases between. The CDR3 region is CASSVGAAGLGETQYF. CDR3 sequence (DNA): TGTGCCAGCAGCGTTGGGGCAGCGGGTTTAGGAGAGACCCAGTACTTC.

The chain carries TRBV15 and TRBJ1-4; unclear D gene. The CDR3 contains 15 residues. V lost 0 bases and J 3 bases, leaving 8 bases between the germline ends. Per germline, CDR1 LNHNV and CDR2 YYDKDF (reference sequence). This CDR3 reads CATSRDRTANEKLFF. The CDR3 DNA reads TGTGCCACCAGCAGAGACCGAACGGCTAATGAAAAACTGTTTTTT.

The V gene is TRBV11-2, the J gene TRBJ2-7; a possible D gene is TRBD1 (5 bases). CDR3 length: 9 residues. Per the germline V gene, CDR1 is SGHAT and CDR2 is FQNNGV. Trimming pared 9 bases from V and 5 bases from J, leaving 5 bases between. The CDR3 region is CARDNEQYF. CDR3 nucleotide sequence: TGTGCCAGGGACAACGAGCAGTACTTC.